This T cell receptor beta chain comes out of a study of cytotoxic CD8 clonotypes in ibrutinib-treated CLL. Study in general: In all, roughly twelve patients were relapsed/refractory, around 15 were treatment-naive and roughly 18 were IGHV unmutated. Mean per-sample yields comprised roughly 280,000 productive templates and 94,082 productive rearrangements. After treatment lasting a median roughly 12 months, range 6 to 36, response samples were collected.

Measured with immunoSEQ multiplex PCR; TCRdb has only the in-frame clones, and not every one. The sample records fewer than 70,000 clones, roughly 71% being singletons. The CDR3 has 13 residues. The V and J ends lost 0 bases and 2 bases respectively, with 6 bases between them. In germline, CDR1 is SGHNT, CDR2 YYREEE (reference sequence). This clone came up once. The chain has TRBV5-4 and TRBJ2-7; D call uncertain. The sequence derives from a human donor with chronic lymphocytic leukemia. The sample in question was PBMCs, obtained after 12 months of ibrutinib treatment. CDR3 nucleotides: TGTGCCAGCAGCTTGGGGGCGGCCTACGAGCAGTACTTC. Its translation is CASSLGAAYEQYF.